This T cell receptor (beta chain) was observed in a study of neurological immune-mediated disorders. Study-wide results and caveats: Phylogenetic grouping assigned the repertoires of 18 of 34 multiple sclerosis patients to a single related-CDR3 cluster, which may represent a signature. The level of TCR clonal expansion was highest in patients with HTLV-1-associated myelopathy and lowest in multiple sclerosis, where it fell below the level seen in healthy controls.

A single run covered 15-18 subjects with over 170 million TCR-beta sequences. Using its own MiXCR run on the 5' RACE reads, TCRdb lists one record per CDR3 protein. This sample has about 52,000 distinct CDR3 sequences; over 3.5% occur once, and the top ten carry under 8.5%. Regarding this clonotype: Antigen unknown.

V was shortened by 0 bases and J by 6 bases, with 12 bases between the two germline ends. The CDR3 covers 15 residues. CDR1 is MNHEY, CDR2 SVGAGI, per germline. This sequence originates from a man in his fifties or sixties with multiple sclerosis. The genes are TRBV6-5 and TRBJ1-5, with D maybe TRBD1 (6 bases). Sequencing was carried out using PBMCs. CDR3 coding DNA: TGTGCCAGCAGTTACTCGTATGGAGGGGGTCAGCCCCAGCATTTT. Translated: CASSYSYGGGQPQHF.